The 20 T cell receptor beta chains reported below all come from one sample, sequenced in a study of early T cells in non-severe SARS-CoV-2 infection. TCRdb analysed the 5' RACE reads with MiXCR anew, one entry per CDR3 protein. The table shows fewer than 130,000 distinct CDR3 sequences, with 10% to 15% occurring only once. This specimen consisted of whole blood, obtained at baseline. The receptors here all came from an adult who was a healthcare worker with PCR-confirmed SARS-CoV-2 infection or an uninfected control (not recorded which).

The genes are TRBV30 and TRBJ1-6, with 9 bases matching TRBD1. With V trimmed by 1 base and J by 8 bases, 9 bases remained unmatched. There are 16 residues in the CDR3. The germline V gene encodes CDR1 GTSNPN and CDR2 SVGIG (reference sequence). The CDR3 protein is CAWSAPGQGKYSPLHF. The CDR3 DNA follows: TGTGCCTGGAGTGCCCCGGGACAGGGTAAATATTCACCCCTCCACTTT.

This clonotype showed up many times. This chain connects TRBV7-9 to TRBJ2-7, with TRBD2 matching 10 bases. The trim removed 9 bases at V and 4 bases at J, leaving 12 bases unmatched. The CDR3 length is 15 residues. Germline loops: CDR1 SEHNR, CDR2 FQNEAQ (reference sequence). CDR3 sequence (DNA): TGTGCCAGAGGTCCTAGCGGGAGAACTAAATACGAGCAGTACTTC. Translation gives CARGPSGRTKYEQYF.

The chain carries TRBV4-1 and TRBJ1-1, with unresolved D. Germline-derived CDR1 and CDR2 are MGHRA and YSYEKL. The CDR3 sequence is 14 residues long. Trimming removed 8 bases at V and 2 bases at J, with 15 bases between. CDR3 coding DNA: TGCGCCAGCCGGTTGGACGAGATCAACACTGAAGCTTTCTTT. It specifies CASRLDEINTEAFF.

The V and J genes are TRBV5-5 and TRBJ1-2, with D hard to call. The CDR3 consists of 13 residues. Trimming stripped 4 bases from V and 0 bases from J, with 7 bases between. Germline V gene lookup returns CDR1 SGHKS and CDR2 YYEKEE (reference sequence). The CDR3 sequence is CASSPSPNYGYTF. In DNA, the CDR3 is TGTGCCAGCAGCCCGAGCCCTAACTATGGCTACACCTTC.

This clonotype showed up just a few times. The chain combines TRBV6-2 or TRBV6-3 with TRBJ1-5; TRBD1 matches at 7 bases. This CDR3 has 14 residues. The V gene's germline CDR1 is MNHEY and CDR2 SVGEGT. After removal of 2 bases from V and 6 bases from J, the junction contained 4 bases not matched to a gene. The CDR3 coding sequence is TGTGCCAGCAGTTACGAAGGGGGCTCTCAGCCCCAGCATTTT. Encoded protein: CASSYEGGSQPQHF.

Remarks on this clonotype: One junction end disagrees with the germline gene, perhaps due to a read error. This chain links TRBV29-1 with TRBJ2-5; TRBD2 agrees at 10 bases. The CDR3 contains 16 residues. The germline V gene encodes CDR1 SQVTM and CDR2 ANQGSEA. The CDR3 DNA is TGCAGCGTGGAAGGCCTAGCGGGAGTTTCGAGGGGGACCCAGTACTTC. Translation: CSVEGLAGVSRGTQYF.

This clonotype was detected only a few times. The chain has TRBV7-2 and TRBJ1-2; a weak D match, TRBD1 (5 bases). The CDR3 contains 18 residues. Germline V lookup: CDR1 SGHTA, CDR2 FQGNSA. V lost 1 base, J lost 0 bases, and 18 bases lay in between. The CDR3 bases are TGTGCCAGCAGCTTAGGCGGGGGAAGCGGGATCTCTAACTATGGCTACACCTTC. Translating it yields CASSLGGGSGISNYGYTF.

This clonotype has a handful of counts. CDR3 in amino acids: CSARWGTSGILGVYEQYF. CDR3 sequence (DNA): TGCAGTGCTAGGTGGGGGACTAGCGGCATCCTTGGAGTCTACGAGCAGTACTTC. This chain uses TRBV20-1 with TRBJ2-7; TRBD2 aligns across 11 bases. CDR1 is DFQATT and CDR2 is SNEGSKA in the germline V gene (reference sequence). The CDR3 length is 18 residues. Trimming removed 3 bases from V and 3 bases from J; junction bases left unmatched: 16.

The CDR3 region has the DNA TGTGCCAGCAGCTTGGGGACAGGCTCTAGCACAGATACGCAGTATTTT. Translation gives CASSLGTGSSTDTQYF. V is TRBV7-9 and J is TRBJ2-3; 8 nucleotides line up with TRBD1. The CDR3 covers 16 residues. The germline gives CDR1 SEHNR, CDR2 FQNEAQ (reference sequence). The ends lost 3 bases at V and 0 bases at J; junction bases unmatched: 5.

CDR3 DNA sequence: TGCAGTGCTAGACGACTAGCGGGAGGGCTGGAGACCCAGTACTTC. Protein sequence: CSARRLAGGLETQYF. This rearrangement joins TRBV20-1 to TRBJ2-5; 14 bases map to TRBD2. Per germline, CDR1 DFQATT and CDR2 SNEGSKA (reference sequence). V trimming: 2 bases; J trimming: 5 bases; junction bases outside the gene matches: 4. The CDR3 has 15 residues.

This clonotype was seen only a few times. The chain couples TRBV29-1 to TRBJ2-6; TRBD1 might be the D (5 bases). The CDR3 extends over 15 amino acids. Germline CDR1 SQVTM, CDR2 ANQGSEA. Trimming pared 6 bases from V and 1 base from J, leaving 13 bases between. CDR3 nucleotides: TGCAGCGTCAAGCTACAGGAGTCTGGGGCCAACGTCCTGACTTTC. Translation: CSVKLQESGANVLTF.

V usage is TRBV5-1 and J usage is TRBJ2-7, with D perhaps TRBD1 or TRBD2 (5 bases each). The CDR3 has 15 residues. V shed 0 bases and J shed 2 bases, with 12 bases lying between them. The germline V gene encodes CDR1 SGHRS and CDR2 YFSETQ. Here the CDR3 DNA reads TGCGCCAGCAGCTTGGACGGGGCCCCGGCCTACGAGCAGTACTTC. This sequence encodes CASSLDGAPAYEQYF.

V and J are TRBV18 and TRBJ1-5; D is unresolved. Germline V gene data show CDR1 as KGHSH and CDR2 as LQKENI. Trimming took off 3 bases at V and 7 bases at J, with 10 bases between the two ends. There are 13 residues in the CDR3. CDR3 DNA: TGTGCCAGCTCACCGACGGAGGCCCAGCCCCAGCATTTT. Amino acid sequence: CASSPTEAQPQHF.

V usage is TRBV5-1 and J usage is TRBJ2-5; D might be TRBD2 (5 bases). Germline CDR1 is SGHRS and CDR2 is YFSETQ. The CDR3 spans 16 residues. V was pared by 2 bases and J by 5 bases, with 19 bases between. The CDR3 DNA reads TGCGCCAGCAGCTTCGGAAGCGGCGGTTTAGCGGAGACCCAGTACTTC. Translated: CASSFGSGGLAETQYF.

The chain recombines TRBV3-1 with TRBJ2-7, with TRBD1 matching 9 bases. The CDR3 is 14 residues long. CDR1 is LGHDT and CDR2 is YNNKEL in the germline V gene (reference sequence). V trimming: 4 bases; J trimming: 4 bases; junction bases outside the gene matches: 5. The CDR3 nucleotides are TGTGCCAGCAGCCGGGACAGGGTTCGATACGAGCAGTACTTC. It specifies CASSRDRVRYEQYF.

The V call is TRBV28, the J call TRBJ2-7; D is uncertain. Germline lookup yields CDR1 MDHEN and CDR2 SYDVKM. The CDR3 is made up of 12 amino acids. Trimming pared 2 bases from V and 7 bases from J, leaving 9 bases between. The CDR3 sequence is CASSLTPEEQYF. The CDR3 DNA follows: TGTGCCAGCAGTTTAACCCCCGAAGAGCAGTACTTC.

This clonotype was counted between two and nine times. The chain is built from TRBV7-9 and TRBJ1-3; no clear D gene. The CDR3 covers 15 residues. CDR1 and CDR2 (germline): SEHNR, FQNEAQ (reference sequence). V gave up 1 base and J gave up 4 bases, with 11 bases separating them. CDR3 nucleotides: TGTGCCAGCAGCTTAGGCGCGGGCTTGGGAAACACCATATATTTT. This codes for CASSLGAGLGNTIYF.

This clonotype was observed a handful of times. The V and J genes are TRBV29-1 and TRBJ2-7; 11 bases match TRBD1. The CDR3 is 14 amino acids. Losses at the gene ends were 6 bases for V and 3 bases for J; bases not matched to a gene: 7. Looked up from germline, CDR1 is SQVTM and CDR2 is ANQGSEA. CDR3 DNA sequence: TGCAGCGTGGTACCGGGACAGGGGGACTACGAGCAGTACTTC. Its protein is CSVVPGQGDYEQYF.

This clonotype was picked up a small number of times. The J gene is TRBJ2-3, the V gene TRBV4-1, with D unclear. Germline-derived CDR1 and CDR2 are MGHRA and YSYEKL. This CDR3 comprises 16 residues. With 4 bases removed from V and 5 bases from J, the gap between germline ends came to 19 bases. CDR3 amino acids: CASSLYGQSDGDTQYF. The CDR3 DNA reads TGCGCCAGCAGCCTCTACGGGCAGTCGGATGGAGATACGCAGTATTTT.

This chain joins TRBV7-3 and TRBJ2-2; 10 bases match TRBD2. The germline V gene encodes CDR1 SGHTA and CDR2 FQGTGA. The CDR3 runs to 18 residues. V dropped 4 bases and J dropped 4; count of bases not matched to a gene: 12. This chain's CDR3 is CASSSIKAGGPSTGELFF. CDR3 nucleotides: TGTGCCAGCAGCTCTATCAAAGCGGGAGGGCCGAGCACCGGGGAGCTGTTTTTT.